One and the same sample provided the 21 T cell receptor beta chains below, sequenced in a study of T cell responses to AZD1222 COVID-19 vaccine. Generated by immunoSEQ multiplex PCR, the TCRdb table keeps only in-frame clones and is missing some. The sample shows tens of thousands of clones, 70% to 90% of them seen only once. Specimen: peripheral blood, collected on day 0 of AZD1222 vaccination. Source of these receptors: an adult in good health.

The chain couples TRBV2 to TRBJ1-5; D ambiguous. V lost 6 bases to trimming and J lost 3 bases, with 15 bases between them. The CDR3 is 15 residues long. CDR1 is SNHLY, CDR2 FYNNEI, per germline. The chain's CDR3 is CASRARLASNQPQHF. The CDR3 DNA is TGTGCCAGCAGGGCTCGACTGGCTTCCAATCAGCCCCAGCATTTT.

The chain couples TRBV27 to TRBJ2-7, with 7 nucleotides matching TRBD2. Per the germline V gene, CDR1 is MNHEY and CDR2 is SMNVEV (reference sequence). V trimming: 6 bases; J trimming: 6 bases; junction bases outside the gene matches: 8. The CDR3 runs 13 residues. The DNA of the CDR3 is TGTGCCAGCAGCTTGGGGGGGTCGGTCGAGCAGTACTTC. Translation gives CASSLGGSVEQYF.

This chain joins TRBV6-1 and TRBJ1-2; TRBD1 aligns across 7 bases. This CDR3 is built from 13 residues. With 3 bases clipped from V and 8 bases from J, the junction kept 6 bases outside the gene matches. CDR1 is MNHNS and CDR2 is SASEGT in the germline V gene. The CDR3 reads CASSETTGSGYTF. The CDR3 region has the DNA TGTGCCAGCAGTGAGACGACAGGGAGCGGCTACACCTTC.

The V and J genes are TRBV7-6 and TRBJ2-1; D is ambiguous. Trimming shortened V by 1 base and J by 0 bases, and 10 bases separated the two germline ends. Germline V gene lookup returns CDR1 SGHVS and CDR2 FNYEAQ. This CDR3 spans 16 amino acids. The CDR3: CASSLVSVSSYNEQFF. The DNA of the CDR3 is TGTGCCAGCAGCTTAGTTTCGGTTAGCTCCTACAATGAGCAGTTCTTC.

The J gene is TRBJ1-1, the V gene TRBV6-5, with a weak D call TRBD1 (5 bases). Germline CDR1 MNHEY, CDR2 SVGAGI. Deletions cut 6 bases from V and 6 bases from J, with 17 bases between. This CDR3 is built from 14 residues. In DNA form, the CDR3 reads TGTGCCAGCAGCTCCCCCGGGACTTCCCCTGAAGCTTTCTTT. It translates to CASSSPGTSPEAFF.

This chain joins TRBV5-1 and TRBJ1-1; no definite D call. The CDR3 length is 14 residues. Germline CDR1 SGHRS, CDR2 YFSETQ. Trimming removed 2 bases from V and 1 base from J, with 9 bases in between. This chain's CDR3 is CASSLRPANTEAFF. The DNA of the CDR3 is TGCGCCAGCAGCTTAAGACCGGCGAACACTGAAGCTTTCTTT.

The V gene is TRBV19, the J gene TRBJ1-6; 7 bases map to TRBD1. CDR1 is LNHDA, CDR2 SQIVND, per germline (reference sequence). The CDR3 length is 15 residues. J lost 7 bases, V lost 6 bases, and 9 bases had no gene match. The CDR3 region is CASSNLADRNSPLHF. In nucleotides, the CDR3 is TGTGCCAGTAGCAACTTAGCGGACAGGAATTCACCCCTCCACTTT.

V gene TRBV27 combines with J gene TRBJ2-7, with 7 bases matching TRBD1. This CDR3 has 14 residues. V trimming: 6 bases; J trimming: 0 bases; junction bases outside the gene matches: 5. Germline V gives CDR1 MNHEY, CDR2 SMNVEV (reference sequence). The CDR3 reads CASRRTGLSYEQYF. The DNA of the CDR3 is TGTGCCAGCAGGCGGACAGGCCTCTCCTACGAGCAGTACTTC.

The V gene is TRBV7-3, the J gene TRBJ1-1, with D possibly TRBD1 on 5 matching bases. V lost 6 bases and J lost 1, with 9 bases in between. The length of the CDR3 is 13 residues. Germline loops: CDR1 SGHTA, CDR2 FQGTGA. The CDR3 nucleotides read TGTGCCAGCAGTATTGGGGCGAACACTGAAGCTTTCTTT. It translates to CASSIGANTEAFF.

This chain uses TRBV19 with TRBJ1-2; tentatively, D is TRBD1 (5 bases). The V and J ends lost 2 bases and 9 bases respectively, with 10 bases between them. CDR3 length equals 12 residues. The germline gives CDR1 LNHDA, CDR2 SQIVND (reference sequence). In DNA, the CDR3 is TGTGCCAGTAGTATAAGGGGTATGCGCTACACCTTC. This translates into CASSIRGMRYTF.

This rearrangement joins TRBV7-3 to TRBJ1-1, with no clear D. The CDR3 loop spans 13 amino acids. V gave up 5 bases and J gave up 0 bases, with 7 bases separating them. Germline lookup yields CDR1 SGHTA and CDR2 FQGTGA. The CDR3 reads CASSRRLNTEAFF. The CDR3 DNA reads TGTGCCAGCAGCCGGAGGCTGAACACTGAAGCTTTCTTT.

The V gene is TRBV30, the J gene TRBJ1-3; D not resolved. CDR3 length: 12 residues. The germline CDR1 and CDR2 sequences are GTSNPN and SVGIG (reference sequence). The V and J ends lost 8 bases and 0 bases respectively, with 8 bases between them. The CDR3 DNA follows: TGTGCCCTGGGGAACTCTGGAAACACCATATATTTT. This sequence encodes CALGNSGNTIYF.

The CDR3 sequence: CASSKTGGAGEKLFF. In DNA form, the CDR3 reads TGTGCCAGCAGTAAGACAGGGGGCGCTGGGGAAAAACTGTTTTTT. The chain carries TRBV6-5 and TRBJ1-4, with 10 bases that match TRBD1. Trimming cost V 5 bases and J 8 bases; bases outside gene matches: 8. The germline gives CDR1 MNHEY, CDR2 SVGAGI. CDR3 length: 15 amino acids.

The chain has TRBV7-2 and TRBJ2-1; D is uncertain. Germline values: CDR1 SGHTA, CDR2 FQGNSA. Trimming stripped 6 bases from V and 10 bases from J, with 10 bases between. The CDR3 loop spans 11 amino acids. The CDR3 nucleotides read TGTGCCAGCAGTACCCGATGGGAGCAGTTCTTC. It specifies CASSTRWEQFF.

This clone has a handful of counts. V usage is TRBV7-2 and J usage is TRBJ2-7, with 10 bases fitting TRBD2. J was trimmed by 5 bases and V by 1 base; bases with no gene match: 5. Germline V gene data show CDR1 as SGHTA and CDR2 as FQGNSA. The CDR3 loop spans 15 amino acids. The CDR3 nucleotides read TGTGCCAGCAGCTTAGTTGCCGGGACTAGCGACGAGCAGTACTTC. It is translated as CASSLVAGTSDEQYF.

The chain couples TRBV7-2 to TRBJ2-2; D is possibly TRBD2 (6 bases). This CDR3 is built from 17 residues. With 2 bases removed from V and 2 bases from J, the gap between germline ends came to 15 bases. In germline, CDR1 is SGHTA, CDR2 FQGNSA. CDR3 bases: TGTGCCAGCAGCTTAAGGGCCGGGAGCGGTAACACCGGGGAGCTGTTTTTT. The encoded protein is CASSLRAGSGNTGELFF.

CDR3 nucleotide sequence: TGTGCCAGCAGTTACTCGAACACCGGGCCTGGAAACACCATATATTTT. It translates to CASSYSNTGPGNTIYF. The chain carries TRBV6-5 and TRBJ1-3; D is undetermined. Germline V CDR1 and CDR2: MNHEY, SVGAGI. V was pared by 0 bases and J by 2 bases, with 11 bases between. The CDR3 spans 16 residues.

The chain couples TRBV9 to TRBJ2-1, with a possible D match to TRBD2 (6 bases). V was cut by 0 bases and J by 0 bases, with 10 bases left in between. CDR1 SGDLS and CDR2 YYNGEE come from the germline V gene. CDR3 length equals 16 residues. The CDR3, as DNA: TGTGCCAGCAGCGTAGTGGCGGGAAGCTCCTACAATGAGCAGTTCTTC. Its protein product is CASSVVAGSSYNEQFF.

This clone showed up just once. The chain couples TRBV5-1 to TRBJ1-3; the D gene is possibly TRBD1 (5 bases). With 0 bases removed from V and 3 bases from J, the gap between germline ends came to 13 bases. The CDR3 loop spans 16 amino acids. CDR1 is SGHRS, CDR2 YFSETQ, per germline. The CDR3 is CASSLGPPGYGNTIYF. The CDR3 coding sequence is TGCGCCAGCAGCTTGGGCCCCCCAGGGTATGGAAACACCATATATTTT.

The V gene is TRBV11-2, the J gene TRBJ2-3; 9 nucleotides match TRBD2. This CDR3 is built from 16 residues. Germline values: CDR1 SGHAT, CDR2 FQNNGV. V was pared by 3 bases and J by 5 bases, with 9 bases of the junction left unmatched. Here the CDR3 reads CASSFLGGRAGDTQYF. The CDR3 DNA is TGTGCCAGCAGCTTTCTTGGCGGGAGGGCGGGAGATACGCAGTATTTT.

This chain connects TRBV7-3 to TRBJ2-5; 9 nucleotides agree with TRBD1. The germline gives CDR1 SGHTA, CDR2 FQGTGA. CDR3 size: 13 residues. The ends lost 6 bases at V and 3 bases at J; junction bases unmatched: 2. The CDR3 nucleotides are TGTGCCAGCAGTCGACAGGGGGAAGAGACCCAGTACTTC. Protein: CASSRQGEETQYF.